These 12 T cell receptor beta chains were sequenced from one sample in a study of shared clonotypes between healthy human individuals. As defined, naive CD8 cells were CD45RO-negative and positively selected for CCR7, with terminally differentiated effector memory CD45RA+ cells excluded. The method was immunoSEQ multiplex PCR; TCRdb's version includes in-frame clones alone and lacks a portion of them. The sample has around 550,000 clones, roughly 95% seen once; the top ten hold around 0.11%. Sequenced: naive CD8+ T cells sorted from blood. These receptors all come from a woman in her 30s in good health.

J is TRBJ1-5 and V is TRBV19, with unresolved D. Germline V lookup: CDR1 LNHDA, CDR2 SQIVND (reference sequence). The CDR3 spans 15 residues. Trimming cost V 4 bases and J 0 bases, with 10 bases left between them. The CDR3 nucleotides read TGTGCCAGTAGTACAGCTTTTTATAGCAATCAGCCCCAGCATTTT. Translation gives CASSTAFYSNQPQHF.

This clone was counted once. This sample also contains other DNA sequences that code for the same CDR3. This chain links TRBV19 with TRBJ2-1; no clear D. There are 15 residues in the CDR3. Between the trimmed V and J ends, which lost 1 base and 2 bases, there was a span of 9 bases. CDR1 and CDR2 (germline): LNHDA, SQIVND (reference sequence). This chain's CDR3 is CASSIGGLTYNEQFF. As DNA, the CDR3 is TGTGCCAGTAGTATAGGTGGATTGACCTACAATGAGCAGTTCTTC.

The chain carries TRBV5-1 and TRBJ1-1; tentative D call: TRBD1 (5 bases). Germline V CDR1 and CDR2: SGHRS, YFSETQ. Trimming stripped 7 bases from V and 3 bases from J, with 13 bases between. The CDR3 is 13 amino acids. The DNA for the CDR3 is TGCGCCAGCTCGAGAACAGGTTACACTGAAGCTTTCTTT. It codes for CASSRTGYTEAFF.

The gene calls are TRBV18 and TRBJ2-7; 7 nucleotides align to TRBD1. J was trimmed by 4 bases and V by 4 bases; bases with no gene match: 16. The CDR3 runs to 17 residues. In germline, CDR1 is KGHSH, CDR2 LQKENI. The CDR3 sequence is CASSLLNNRDRGYEQYF. DNA of the CDR3: TGTGCCAGCTCACTTCTGAACAACCGGGACAGAGGGTACGAGCAGTACTTC.

V is TRBV30 and J is TRBJ2-5; D is unclear. The germline V gene has CDR1 GTSNPN and CDR2 SVGIG (reference sequence). CDR3 length equals 10 residues. V lost 5 bases and J 1 base, leaving 2 bases between the germline ends. CDR3: CAWAQETQYF. In DNA, the CDR3 is TGTGCCTGGGCCCAAGAGACCCAGTACTTC.

About this clone: This sample also contains other DNA sequences that code for the same CDR3. This chain uses TRBV7-9 with TRBJ2-7, with D perhaps matching TRBD2 (5 bases). The germline V gene encodes CDR1 SEHNR and CDR2 FQNEAQ (reference sequence). With 5 bases removed from V and 4 bases from J, the gap between germline ends came to 6 bases. This CDR3 region has 11 residues. CDR3 in DNA: TGTGCCAGCAGCCCGGGGTACGAGCAGTACTTC. Protein sequence: CASSPGYEQYF.

The chain joins TRBV28 to TRBJ2-2; D possibly corresponds to TRBD2 (5 bases). The CDR3 has 15 amino acids. Germline-derived CDR1 and CDR2 are MDHEN and SYDVKM. Trimming cost V 6 bases and J 3 bases, with 14 bases left between them. As DNA, the CDR3 is TGTGCCAGCAGCCTACCACTAGACTACACCGGGGAGCTGTTTTTT. Protein sequence: CASSLPLDYTGELFF.

V and J are TRBV5-1 and TRBJ2-3; D is unresolved. The CDR3 runs 16 residues. Looked up from germline, CDR1 is SGHRS and CDR2 is YFSETQ. V was clipped by 5 bases and J by 0 bases, with 16 bases between them. CDR3 amino acids: CASRVVKFSSTDTQYF. CDR3 nucleotides: TGCGCCAGCAGGGTGGTAAAGTTCTCTAGCACAGATACGCAGTATTTT.

The rearrangement uses TRBV27 and TRBJ2-1, with TRBD2 matching over 10 bases. The CDR3 extends over 15 amino acids. V trimming: 6 bases; J trimming: 5 bases; junction bases outside the gene matches: 7. Germline loops: CDR1 MNHEY, CDR2 SMNVEV (reference sequence). The CDR3 region is CASSPGTSVNNEQFF. Written as DNA, the CDR3 is TGTGCCAGCAGCCCCGGGACTAGCGTAAACAATGAGCAGTTCTTC.

About this clone itself: One end of the junction varies from germline; a read error may be responsible. The gene calls are TRBV28 and TRBJ2-3; D is tentatively TRBD1 or TRBD2 (6 bases each). Germline CDR1 MDHEN, CDR2 SYDVKM. The CDR3 is 16 amino acids. CDR3 sequence reads: CASTHPLLGGTDTQYF. The DNA of the CDR3 is TGTGCCAGCACCCACCCCTTGCTGGGGGGCACGGATACGCAGTATTTT.

This chain joins TRBV2 and TRBJ2-2; 7 positions match TRBD1. The CDR3 extends over 14 amino acids. CDR1 and CDR2 from the germline V gene are SNHLY and FYNNEI. V dropped 7 bases and J dropped 7; count of bases not matched to a gene: 9. This CDR3 is CASIGRGSGGELFF. Here the CDR3 DNA reads TGTGCCAGCATTGGCAGGGGGTCGGGCGGGGAGCTGTTTTTT.

The chain combines TRBV27 with TRBJ1-1; possible D gene TRBD1, 5 bases. The CDR3 spans 15 residues. CDR1 MNHEY and CDR2 SMNVEV come from the germline V gene (reference sequence). V lost 4 bases, J lost 2 bases, and 14 bases lay in between. CDR3 DNA sequence: TGTGCCAGCAGTTCGGGACCCGGGGGTAACACTGAAGCTTTCTTT. It encodes CASSSGPGGNTEAFF.